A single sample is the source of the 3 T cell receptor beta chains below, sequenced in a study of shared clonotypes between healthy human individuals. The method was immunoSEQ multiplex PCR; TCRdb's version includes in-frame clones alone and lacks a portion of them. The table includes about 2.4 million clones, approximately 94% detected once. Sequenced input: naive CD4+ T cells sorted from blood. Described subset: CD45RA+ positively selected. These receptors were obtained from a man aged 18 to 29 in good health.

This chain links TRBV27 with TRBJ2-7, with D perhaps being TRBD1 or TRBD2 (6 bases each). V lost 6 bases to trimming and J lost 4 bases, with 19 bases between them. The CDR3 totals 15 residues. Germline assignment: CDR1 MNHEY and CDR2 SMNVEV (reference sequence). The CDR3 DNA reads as TGTGCCAGCAGGGGGGGCGTAAGAAAGGGATACGAGCAGTACTTC. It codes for CASRGGVRKGYEQYF.

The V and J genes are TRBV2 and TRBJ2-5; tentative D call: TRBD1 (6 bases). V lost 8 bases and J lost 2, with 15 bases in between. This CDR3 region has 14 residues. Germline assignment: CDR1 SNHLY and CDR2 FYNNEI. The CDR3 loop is CASVPGTIQETQYF. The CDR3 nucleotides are TGTGCCAGCGTTCCCGGGACAATACAAGAGACCCAGTACTTC. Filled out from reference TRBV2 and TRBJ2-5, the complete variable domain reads EPEVTQTPSHQVTQMGQEVILRCVPISNHLYFYWYRQILGQKVEFLVSFYNNEISEKSEIFDDQFSVERPDGSNFTLKIRSTKLEDSAMYFCASVPGTIQETQYFGPGTRLLVL.

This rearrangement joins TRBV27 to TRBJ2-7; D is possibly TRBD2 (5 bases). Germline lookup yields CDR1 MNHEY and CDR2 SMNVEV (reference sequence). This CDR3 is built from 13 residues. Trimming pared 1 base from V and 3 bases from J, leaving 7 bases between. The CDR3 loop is CASSLFRDYEQYF. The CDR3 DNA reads TGTGCCAGCAGTTTATTCCGGGACTACGAGCAGTACTTC.